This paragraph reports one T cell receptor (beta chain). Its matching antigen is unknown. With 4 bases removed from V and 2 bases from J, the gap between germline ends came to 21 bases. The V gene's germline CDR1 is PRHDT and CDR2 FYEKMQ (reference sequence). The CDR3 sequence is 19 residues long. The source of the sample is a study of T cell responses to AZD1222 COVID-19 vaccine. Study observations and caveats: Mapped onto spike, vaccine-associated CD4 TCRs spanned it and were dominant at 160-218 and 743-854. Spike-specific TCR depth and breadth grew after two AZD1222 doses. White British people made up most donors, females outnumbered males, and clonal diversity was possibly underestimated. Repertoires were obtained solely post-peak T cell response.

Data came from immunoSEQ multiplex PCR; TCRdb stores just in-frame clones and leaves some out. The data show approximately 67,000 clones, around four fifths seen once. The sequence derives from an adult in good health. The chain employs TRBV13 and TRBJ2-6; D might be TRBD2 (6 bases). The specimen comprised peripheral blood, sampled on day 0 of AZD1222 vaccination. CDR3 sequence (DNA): TGTGCCAGCAGCTGGGGGGAGGCAGGGCCTACTACTGGGGCCAACGTCCTGACTTTC. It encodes CASSWGEAGPTTGANVLTF.